This is a list of T cell receptor beta chains from one sample in a study of neurological immune-mediated disorders. TCRdb re-derived calls from the 5' RACE reads in MiXCR, one entry per CDR3 protein. The top ten hold roughly a tenth of the sample, which has 60,000 to 90,000 distinct CDR3 sequences, 10% seen once. Sequencing used PBMCs. These receptors were taken from a man younger than 45 in good health. The CDR3 runs from the conserved cysteine through the conserved F or W. The D gene is left open where the match is weak. The listing skips clone size in some rows; elsewhere it reads once, few, many or a size class.

d_gene	v_gene	j_gene	abundance	CDR3aa	CDR3nt
-	TRBV7-9	TRBJ2-1	-	CASSLAASNSGFF	TGTGCCAGCAGCTTAGCGGCTAGCAATAGTGGGTTCTTC
-	TRBV7-2	TRBJ2-7	many	CASSRAGVSSYEQYF	TGTGCCAGCAGCCGGGCCGGAGTAAGCTCCTACGAGCAGTACTTC
-	TRBV5-1	TRBJ2-2	many	CASSLPTGRDNTGELFF	TGCGCCAGCAGCTTGCCGACAGGGAGGGATAACACCGGGGAGCTGTTTTTT
-	TRBV5-1	TRBJ2-7	-	CASSLDQGSFYEQYF	TGCGCCAGCAGCTTGGATCAGGGCAGTTTCTACGAGCAGTACTTC
TRBD1	TRBV7-9	TRBJ2-5	many	CASSFGVTGGETQYF	TGTGCCAGCAGCTTCGGGGTAACAGGGGGAGAGACCCAGTACTTC
-	TRBV5-1	TRBJ1-5	many	CASSLADGGNQPQHF	TGCGCCAGCAGCTTGGCAGATGGGGGCAATCAGCCCCAGCATTTT
-	TRBV15	TRBJ2-2	-	CATSRTTERAYTGDLFF	TGTGCCACCAGCAGAACAACCGAGAGAGCTTACACCGGGGATCTGTTTTTT
TRBD1	TRBV7-6	TRBJ1-5	-	CASSAGTDSNQPQHF	TGTGCCAGCAGCGCCGGGACAGATAGCAATCAGCCCCAGCATTTT
TRBD1	TRBV6-6	TRBJ2-5	many	CASRGREGQQETQYF	TGTGCCAGCAGAGGACGAGAGGGACAGCAAGAGACCCAGTACTTC
TRBD1	TRBV5-1	TRBJ2-7	-	CASIEGTAYYEQYF	TGCGCCAGCATTGAGGGGACAGCCTACTACGAGCAGTACTTC
TRBD2	TRBV29-1	TRBJ2-3	many	CSVEGRLATDTQYF	TGCAGCGTTGAAGGTAGACTAGCAACGGATACGCAGTATTTT
-	TRBV25-1	TRBJ2-1	many	CASSPHGTGNEQFF	TGTGCCAGCAGTCCCCATGGCACGGGCAATGAGCAGTTCTTC
TRBD1	TRBV7-9	TRBJ1-1	few	CASQGADLEAFF	TGTGCCAGCCAGGGGGCGGATCTTGAAGCTTTCTTT
-	TRBV4-1	TRBJ1-1	many	CASSQGWSTEAFF	TGCGCCAGCAGCCAGGGGTGGAGTACTGAAGCTTTCTTT
TRBD1	TRBV20-1	TRBJ1-2	many	CSASRDSLIGDGYTF	TGCAGTGCTAGCCGGGACAGTCTCATTGGGGATGGCTACACCTTC
-	TRBV10-2	TRBJ2-7	many	CASSRDTSYEQYF	TGCGCCAGCAGCCGGGACACTTCCTACGAGCAGTACTTC
-	TRBV11-2	TRBJ2-7	many	CASSLDSPGENEQYF	TGTGCCAGCAGCTTAGATTCACCAGGGGAGAACGAGCAGTACTTC
-	TRBV7-9	TRBJ1-1	few	CASSSERSEAFF	TGTGCCAGCAGCTCCGAGCGTTCTGAAGCTTTCTTT
TRBD1	TRBV5-6	TRBJ1-5	many	CASSLWAGGRHQPQHF	TGTGCCAGCAGCTTGTGGGCAGGGGGGCGGCATCAGCCCCAGCATTTT
-	TRBV20-1	TRBJ1-1	many	CSARDGAPRVNTEAFF	TGCAGTGCTAGGGACGGGGCCCCTAGGGTGAACACTGAAGCTTTCTTT
-	TRBV10-3	TRBJ2-3	many	CAISEGADTQYF	TGTGCCATCAGTGAGGGGGCAGATACGCAGTATTTT
TRBD2	TRBV5-1	TRBJ2-1	many	CASRTLAGTSYNEQFF	TGCGCCAGCCGAACCCTAGCGGGAACATCCTACAATGAGCAGTTCTTC
TRBD1	TRBV7-2	TRBJ1-4	many	CASSPGQVGYEKLFF	TGTGCCAGCAGCCCAGGACAGGTGGGCTATGAAAAACTGTTTTTT
-	TRBV28	TRBJ2-5	-	CANSFDRGRETQYF	TGTGCCAACAGTTTTGACCGGGGGAGGGAGACCCAGTACTTC
TRBD1	TRBV15	TRBJ2-2	few	CATSRGQGLNTGELFF	TGTGCCACCAGCAGAGGACAGGGGTTAAACACCGGGGAGCTGTTTTTT
-	TRBV5-1	TRBJ2-1	many	CASRGGYNEQFF	TGCGCCAGCAGGGGAGGCTACAATGAGCAGTTCTTC
TRBD2	TRBV20-1	TRBJ2-1	many	CSARSGLAGGPDEQFF	TGCAGTGCTAGATCAGGACTAGCGGGAGGGCCGGATGAGCAGTTCTTC
-	TRBV25-1	TRBJ2-4	many	CASSEYQGRENIQYF	TGTGCCAGCAGTGAATATCAGGGGCGCGAAAACATTCAGTACTTC
-	TRBV6-1	TRBJ2-5	few	CASSESNSAETQYF	TGTGCCAGCAGTGAATCAAACAGCGCGGAGACCCAGTACTTC
-	TRBV12-3/TRBV12-4	TRBJ2-5	many	CASSLEGLPGAQYF	TGTGCCAGCAGTTTAGAAGGGCTTCCCGGGGCCCAGTACTTC
-	TRBV5-1	TRBJ1-5	many	CASSLGEGGYNQPQHF	TGCGCCAGCAGCTTGGGAGAGGGGGGGTACAATCAGCCCCAGCATTTT
-	TRBV7-6	TRBJ2-2	-	CASSLGYRANTGELFF	TGTGCCAGCAGCTTAGGGTACAGGGCGAACACCGGGGAGCTGTTTTTT
TRBD1	TRBV7-6	TRBJ2-2	few	CASSLGGLPGELFF	TGTGCCAGCAGTTTAGGGGGCCTCCCAGGGGAGCTGTTTTTT
-	TRBV5-1	TRBJ2-7	many	CARPLGIHEQYF	TGCGCCAGACCTCTTGGGATCCACGAGCAGTACTTC
TRBD2	TRBV12-3/TRBV12-4	TRBJ2-2	many	CASSLGTSVAGELFF	TGTGCCAGCAGCCTAGGGACTAGCGTGGCCGGGGAGCTGTTTTTT
TRBD1	TRBV28	TRBJ2-5	many	CASSLQGAGETQYF	TGTGCCAGCAGTTTACAGGGGGCCGGAGAGACCCAGTACTTC
-	TRBV5-4	TRBJ2-5	many	CASSFSQGETQYF	TGTGCCAGCAGCTTTTCCCAGGGGGAGACCCAGTACTTC
-	TRBV4-2	TRBJ2-5	few	CASSQARGQQTQETQYF	TGTGCCAGCAGCCAAGCGCGGGGGCAGCAGACCCAAGAGACCCAGTACTTC
-	TRBV20-1	TRBJ2-1	many	CSADQHRSYNEQFF	TGCAGTGCCGACCAACATCGCTCCTACAATGAGCAGTTCTTC
-	TRBV3-1	TRBJ2-1	many	CASSQGYLSDRNNNEQFF	TGTGCCAGCAGCCAAGGCTATCTATCCGACCGTAACAACAATGAGCAGTTCTTC
TRBD2	TRBV2	TRBJ2-1	many	CASRLTSGSGNEQFF	TGTGCCAGCAGACTGACTAGCGGGAGCGGCAATGAGCAGTTCTTC
-	TRBV7-3	TRBJ2-2	many	CASSYGTITGELFF	TGTGCCAGCAGCTACGGGACCATCACCGGGGAGCTGTTTTTT
TRBD2	TRBV12-3/TRBV12-4	TRBJ2-7	many	CASSLWRESYEQYF	TGTGCCAGCAGTTTATGGCGGGAGAGCTACGAGCAGTACTTC
-	TRBV7-8	TRBJ1-2	many	CASSWGRGYTF	TGTGCCAGCAGCTGGGGTAGGGGCTACACCTTC
-	TRBV27	TRBJ1-2	many	CASSLSGDGYTF	TGTGCCAGCAGTTTATCGGGGGATGGCTACACCTTC
-	TRBV5-1	TRBJ2-3	many	CASSYRDGSTDTQYF	TGCGCCAGCAGCTACCGGGACGGCAGCACAGATACGCAGTATTTT
TRBD1	TRBV15	TRBJ2-3	many	CATSRGDRGRTDTQYF	TGTGCCACCAGCCGGGGGGACAGGGGTCGAACAGATACGCAGTATTTT
-	TRBV18	TRBJ2-5	-	CASSPGRGETQYF	TGTGCCAGCTCACCAGGTAGGGGAGAGACCCAGTACTTC
-	TRBV20-1	TRBJ2-1	many	CSARRGGGVSYNEQFF	TGCAGTGCTAGAAGGGGAGGGGGGGTCTCCTACAATGAGCAGTTCTTC
TRBD1	TRBV6-6	TRBJ1-1	many	CASRGQGLLNTEAFF	TGTGCCAGCAGAGGACAGGGGTTGCTGAACACTGAAGCTTTCTTT